The 10 T cell receptor beta chains below all came from one sample that was sequenced in a study of T cell clones after liver transplantation. Repertoires were generated with immunoSEQ multiplex PCR, while TCRdb's copy carries only in-frame clones and drops some. The repertoire has tens of thousands of clones, more than 90% of them found once; the top ten carry less than 3%. The sample in question was CD4+ T cells from blood, obtained before liver transplant. These receptors were obtained from a human donor who received a liver transplant.

V and J are TRBV6-5 and TRBJ1-5, with D tentatively TRBD1 (6 bases). The V end was cut by 6 bases, the J end by 8 bases, with 17 bases between. The CDR3 runs 14 residues. In germline, CDR1 is MNHEY, CDR2 SVGAGI. Written as DNA, the CDR3 is TGTGCCAGCAGGTCAACAGGGTTTAGGGAGCCCCAGCATTTT. It is translated as CASRSTGFREPQHF.

The chain uses TRBV19 and TRBJ2-3; 8 nucleotides align to TRBD2. Germline CDR1 is LNHDA and CDR2 is SQIVND (reference sequence). CDR3 size: 16 residues. Unmatched junction bases numbered 10, after V lost 5 bases and J lost 3 bases. This CDR3 reads CASSRGAGEITDTQYF. CDR3 DNA: TGTGCCAGTAGTCGGGGAGCGGGAGAGATAACAGATACGCAGTATTTT.

V gene TRBV11-3 combines with J gene TRBJ2-1; D might be TRBD2 (6 bases). Per the germline V gene, CDR1 is SGHNT and CDR2 is YENEEA. Trimming removed 5 bases at V and 2 bases at J, with 13 bases between. This CDR3 spans 15 amino acids. The CDR3 DNA sequence: TGTGCCAGCAGCAAACGGACGGGAGCCTACAATGAGCAGTTCTTC. Its translation: CASSKRTGAYNEQFF.

This chain joins TRBV29-1 and TRBJ2-5; D is uncertain. This CDR3 contains 13 residues. Germline CDR1 and CDR2: SQVTM and ANQGSEA. V lost 1 base, J lost 1 base, and 7 bases lay in between. The CDR3 coding sequence is TGCAGCGTTGAAGCGCCAAGCCAAGAGACCCAGTACTTC. It specifies CSVEAPSQETQYF.

J is TRBJ2-3 and V is TRBV19, with D perhaps assigned TRBD1 or TRBD2 (5 bases each). Looked up from germline, CDR1 is LNHDA and CDR2 is SQIVND (reference sequence). This CDR3 is built from 14 residues. Between the trimmed V and J ends, which lost 5 bases and 2 bases, there was a span of 11 bases. The CDR3 spells CASSHGTTTDTQYF. CDR3 nucleotide sequence: TGTGCCAGTAGTCACGGGACCACCACAGATACGCAGTATTTT.

This clone was counted between two and nine times. The chain links TRBV5-1 to TRBJ2-1; 7 bases line up with TRBD1. Germline assignment: CDR1 SGHRS and CDR2 YFSETQ. The V segment lost 3 bases and the J segment 6 bases; nucleotides outside the gene matches: 3. The CDR3 runs 13 residues. This CDR3 reads CASSSRGSNEQFF. The CDR3 bases are TGCGCCAGCAGCTCCAGGGGGAGCAATGAGCAGTTCTTC.

The V call is TRBV7-2, the J call TRBJ2-1; D might be TRBD1 (6 bases). V was shortened by 3 bases and J by 9 bases, with 12 bases between the two germline ends. Germline loops: CDR1 SGHTA, CDR2 FQGNSA. The CDR3 has 13 residues. For the CDR3, the DNA is TGTGCCAGCAGCTTCACAGGGATGGGTGAGCAGTTCTTC. Its protein product is CASSFTGMGEQFF.

V is TRBV14 and J is TRBJ2-5, with D hard to call. Trimming took off 2 bases at V and 5 bases at J, with 3 bases between the two ends. CDR3 length: 11 amino acids. CDR1 is SGHDN and CDR2 is FVKESK in the germline V gene. CDR3 DNA: TGTGCCAGCAGCCAACTTGAGACCCAGTACTTC. Its translation: CASSQLETQYF.

The chain carries TRBV6-1 and TRBJ1-5; maybe TRBD1 (5 bases). This CDR3 is built from 16 residues. Trimming shortened V by 4 bases and J by 0 bases, and 13 bases separated the two germline ends. Germline V CDR1 and CDR2: MNHNS, SASEGT. The CDR3 reads CASSGNRDFSNQPQHF. The CDR3, as DNA: TGTGCCAGCAGTGGAAACCGGGACTTTAGCAATCAGCCCCAGCATTTT.

A remark on this clone: Other DNA sequences in the sample encode the same CDR3. The chain carries TRBV9 and TRBJ1-1; D remains ambiguous. The CDR3 has 15 amino acids. Per the germline V gene, CDR1 is SGDLS and CDR2 is YYNGEE. V gave up 0 bases and J gave up 1 base, with 10 bases separating them. The CDR3 loop reads CASSVDARPNTEAFF. CDR3 coding DNA: TGTGCCAGCAGCGTAGATGCCAGGCCGAACACTGAAGCTTTCTTT.